This T cell receptor beta chain comes out of a study of T cell changes during pregnancy in multiple sclerosis (dated by TCRdb to between 2018 and 2020). In terms of the full investigation: In women with multiple sclerosis, the researchers looked at how the T cell repertoire shifted as pregnancy progressed.

Measured from the cysteine to the phenylalanine, the CDR3 is 16 residues long. Only the CDR3 portion is preserved as DNA: 48 bases, with reading frame beginning at the first base. Reading the germline V gene gives CDR1 MNHEY and CDR2 SVGAGI. V gives up 3 bases and J gives up 5 bases, and the segment between their germline ends measures 19 bases. A note on this clone: Which antigen it targets is not known. Base qualities were left out, and no much larger clone turns up one base away.

The library came from the immunoSEQ multiplex PCR assay. Imported from immuneACCESS, the table was reduced by TCRdb to in-frame sequences with V and J called. These copies leave out some clones; in studies compared against another copy, an unresolved V gene accounts for under half, and the cause of the remainder is not known. The sample data list about 61,000 clones, and about 94% of these were observed just once. The ten largest account for about 2.5% of the sample. Here the sequenced sample was CD8+ T cells from peripheral blood mononuclear cells, taken in the third trimester of pregnancy. This clonotype was obtained from a female donor with multiple sclerosis, enrolled in a pregnancy study. This sequence uses TRBV6-5 and TRBJ1-1; the D gene is perhaps TRBD1, from 6 matching bases. The nucleotide sequence reads TGTGCCAGCAGTTATCCCGGGACACCAGGGTCAACTGAAGCTTTCTTT. Its protein product is CASSYPGTPGSTEAFF.